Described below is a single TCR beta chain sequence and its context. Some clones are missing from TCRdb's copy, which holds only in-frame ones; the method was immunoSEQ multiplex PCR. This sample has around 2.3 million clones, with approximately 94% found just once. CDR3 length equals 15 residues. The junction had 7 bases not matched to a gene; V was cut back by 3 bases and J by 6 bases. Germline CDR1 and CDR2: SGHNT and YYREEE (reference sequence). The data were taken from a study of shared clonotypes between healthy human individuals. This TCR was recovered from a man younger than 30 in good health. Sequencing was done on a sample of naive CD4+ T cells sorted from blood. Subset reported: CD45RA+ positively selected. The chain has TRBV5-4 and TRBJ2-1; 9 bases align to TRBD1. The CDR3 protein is CASSWGQGLLNEQFF. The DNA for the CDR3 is TGTGCCAGCAGCTGGGGACAGGGCCTTCTCAATGAGCAGTTCTTC.